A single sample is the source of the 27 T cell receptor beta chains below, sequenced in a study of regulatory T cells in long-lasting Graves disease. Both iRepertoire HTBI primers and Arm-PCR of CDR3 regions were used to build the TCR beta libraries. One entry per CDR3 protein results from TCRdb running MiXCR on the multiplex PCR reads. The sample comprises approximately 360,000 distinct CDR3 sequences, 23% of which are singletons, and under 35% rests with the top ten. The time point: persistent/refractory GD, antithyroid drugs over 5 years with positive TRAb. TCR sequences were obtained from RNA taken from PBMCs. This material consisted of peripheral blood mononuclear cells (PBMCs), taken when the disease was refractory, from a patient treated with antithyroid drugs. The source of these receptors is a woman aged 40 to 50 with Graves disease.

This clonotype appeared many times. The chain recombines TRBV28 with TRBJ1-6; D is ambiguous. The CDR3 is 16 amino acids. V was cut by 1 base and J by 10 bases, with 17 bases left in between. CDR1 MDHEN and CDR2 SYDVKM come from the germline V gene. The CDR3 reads CASSLYEVAVGSPLHF. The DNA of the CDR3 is TGTGCCAGCAGTTTATATGAGGTAGCGGTCGGATCACCCCTCCACTTT.

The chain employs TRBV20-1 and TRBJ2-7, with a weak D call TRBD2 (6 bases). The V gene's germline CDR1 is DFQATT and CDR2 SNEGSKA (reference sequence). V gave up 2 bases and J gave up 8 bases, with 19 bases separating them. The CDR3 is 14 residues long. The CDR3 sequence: CSARPGGVGVQQYF. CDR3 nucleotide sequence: TGCAGTGCTAGACCCGGGGGTGTGGGGGTGCAGCAGTACTTC.

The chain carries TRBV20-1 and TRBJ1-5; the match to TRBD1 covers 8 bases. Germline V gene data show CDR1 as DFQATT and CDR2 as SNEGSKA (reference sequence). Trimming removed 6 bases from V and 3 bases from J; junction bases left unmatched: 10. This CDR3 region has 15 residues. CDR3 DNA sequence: TGCAGTGCCTGGACAGGGAATCGATACAATCAGCCCCAGCATTTT. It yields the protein CSAWTGNRYNQPQHF.

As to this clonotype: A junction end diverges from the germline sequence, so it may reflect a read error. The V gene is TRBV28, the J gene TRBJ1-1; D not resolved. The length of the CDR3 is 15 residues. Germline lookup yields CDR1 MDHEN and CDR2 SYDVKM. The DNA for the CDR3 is TGTGCCAGCAGTTCATTCCTGGGGATGAACACTGGAGCTTTCTTT. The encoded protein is CASSSFLGMNTGAFF.

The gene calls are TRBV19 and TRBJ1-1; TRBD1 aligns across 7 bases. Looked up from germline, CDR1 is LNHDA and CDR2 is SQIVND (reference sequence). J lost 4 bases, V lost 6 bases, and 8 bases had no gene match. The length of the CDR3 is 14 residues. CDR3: CASSRSGGFTEAFF. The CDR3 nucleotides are TGTGCCAGTAGCCGATCAGGGGGGTTCACTGAAGCTTTCTTT.

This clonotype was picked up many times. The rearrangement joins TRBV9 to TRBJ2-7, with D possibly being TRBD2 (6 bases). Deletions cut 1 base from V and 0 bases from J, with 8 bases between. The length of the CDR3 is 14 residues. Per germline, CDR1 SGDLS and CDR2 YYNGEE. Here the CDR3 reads CASSVLASSYEQYF. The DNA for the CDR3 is TGTGCCAGCAGCGTACTAGCGAGCTCCTACGAGCAGTACTTC.

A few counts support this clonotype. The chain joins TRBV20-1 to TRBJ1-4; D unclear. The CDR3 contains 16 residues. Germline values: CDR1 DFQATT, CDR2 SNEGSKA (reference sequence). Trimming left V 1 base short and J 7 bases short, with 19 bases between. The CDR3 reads CSARVPGEGIVEKLFF. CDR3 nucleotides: TGCAGTGCTAGAGTGCCGGGTGAGGGTATTGTTGAAAAACTGTTTTTT.

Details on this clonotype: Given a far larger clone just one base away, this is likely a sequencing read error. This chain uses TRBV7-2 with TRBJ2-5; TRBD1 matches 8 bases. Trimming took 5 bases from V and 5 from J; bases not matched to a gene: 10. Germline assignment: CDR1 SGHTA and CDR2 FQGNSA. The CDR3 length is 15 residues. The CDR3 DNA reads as TGTGCCAGCAGCGCATGGACAGGGCCTGAGGAGACCCAGTACTTC. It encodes CASSAWTGPEETQYF.

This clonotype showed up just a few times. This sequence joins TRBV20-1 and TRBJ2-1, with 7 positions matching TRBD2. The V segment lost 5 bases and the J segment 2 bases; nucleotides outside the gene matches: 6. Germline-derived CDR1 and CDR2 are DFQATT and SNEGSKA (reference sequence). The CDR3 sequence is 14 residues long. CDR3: CSASRTSAYNEQFF. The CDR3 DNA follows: TGCAGTGCTTCGCGAACTAGCGCCTACAATGAGCAGTTCTTC.

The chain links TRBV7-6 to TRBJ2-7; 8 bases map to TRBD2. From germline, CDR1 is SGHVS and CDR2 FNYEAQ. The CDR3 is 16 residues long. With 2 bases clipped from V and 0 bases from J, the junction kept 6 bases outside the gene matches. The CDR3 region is CASSLLSGTSSYEQYF. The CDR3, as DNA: TGTGCCAGCAGCTTACTTAGCGGGACTAGCTCCTACGAGCAGTACTTC.

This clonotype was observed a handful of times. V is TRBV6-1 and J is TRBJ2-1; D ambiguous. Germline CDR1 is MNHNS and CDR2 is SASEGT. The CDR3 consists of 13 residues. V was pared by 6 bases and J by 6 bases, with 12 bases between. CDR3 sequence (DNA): TGTGCCAGCAGCCCCGTCCCGCCCAATGAGCAGTTCTTC. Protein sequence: CASSPVPPNEQFF.

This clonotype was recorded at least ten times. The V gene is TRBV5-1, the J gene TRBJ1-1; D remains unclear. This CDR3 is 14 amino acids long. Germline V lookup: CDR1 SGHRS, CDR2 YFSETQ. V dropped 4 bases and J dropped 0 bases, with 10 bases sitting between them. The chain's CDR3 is CASSAGWMNTEAFF. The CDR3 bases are TGCGCCAGCAGCGCCGGATGGATGAACACTGAAGCTTTCTTT. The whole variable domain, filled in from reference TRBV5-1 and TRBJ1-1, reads KAGVTQTPRYLIKTRGQQVTLSCSPISGHRSVSWYQQTPGQGLQFLFEYFSETQRNKGNFPGRFSGRQFSNSRSEMNVSTLELGDSALYLCASSAGWMNTEAFFGQGTRLTVV.

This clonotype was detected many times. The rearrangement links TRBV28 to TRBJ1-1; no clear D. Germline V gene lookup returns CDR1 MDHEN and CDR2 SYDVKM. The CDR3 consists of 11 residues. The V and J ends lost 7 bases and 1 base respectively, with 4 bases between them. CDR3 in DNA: TGTGCCAGCATTCGGAACACTGAAGCTTTCTTT. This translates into CASIRNTEAFF.

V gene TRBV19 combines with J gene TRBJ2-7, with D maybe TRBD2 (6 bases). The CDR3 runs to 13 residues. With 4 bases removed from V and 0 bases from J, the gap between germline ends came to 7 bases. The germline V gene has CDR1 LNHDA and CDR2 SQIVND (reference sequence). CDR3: CASSRLGSYEQYF. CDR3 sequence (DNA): TGTGCCAGTAGTAGACTAGGCTCCTACGAGCAGTACTTC. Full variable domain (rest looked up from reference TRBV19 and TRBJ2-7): DGGITQSPKYLFRKEGQNVTLSCEQNLNHDAMYWYRQDPGQGLRLIYYSQIVNDFQKGDIAEGYSVSREKKESFPLTVTSAQKNPTAFYLCASSRLGSYEQYFGPGTRLTVT.

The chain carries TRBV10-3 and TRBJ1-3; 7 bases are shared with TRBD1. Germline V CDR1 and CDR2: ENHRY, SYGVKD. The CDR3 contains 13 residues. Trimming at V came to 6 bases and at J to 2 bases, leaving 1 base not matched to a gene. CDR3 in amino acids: CAIRGTAGNTIYF. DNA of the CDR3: TGTGCCATCAGGGGGACAGCTGGAAACACCATATATTTT.

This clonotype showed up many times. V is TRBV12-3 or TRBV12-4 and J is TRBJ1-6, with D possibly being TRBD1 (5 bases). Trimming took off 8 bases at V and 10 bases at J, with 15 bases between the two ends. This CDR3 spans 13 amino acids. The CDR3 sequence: CASSLGGYSPLHF. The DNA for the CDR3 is TGTGCCAGCTCCCTCGGGGGATACTCACCCCTCCACTTT.

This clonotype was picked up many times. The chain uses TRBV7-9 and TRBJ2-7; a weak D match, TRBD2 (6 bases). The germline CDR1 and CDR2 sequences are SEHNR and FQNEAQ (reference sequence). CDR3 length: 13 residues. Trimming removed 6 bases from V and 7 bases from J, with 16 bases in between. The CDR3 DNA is TGTGCCAGCAGTAGTGTGACTAGTTCTGAGCAGTACTTC. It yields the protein CASSSVTSSEQYF.

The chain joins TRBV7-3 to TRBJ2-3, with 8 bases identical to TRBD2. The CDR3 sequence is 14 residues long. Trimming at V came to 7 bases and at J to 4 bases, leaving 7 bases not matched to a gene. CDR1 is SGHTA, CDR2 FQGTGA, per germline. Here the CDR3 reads CASTAGGSADTQYF. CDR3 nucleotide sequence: TGTGCCAGCACGGCGGGAGGATCAGCAGATACGCAGTATTTT.

CDR3 amino acids: CASSRTGAGNTIYF. The DNA of the CDR3 is TGTGCCAGCAGCCGGACAGGAGCTGGAAACACCATATATTTT. The rearrangement links TRBV6-1 to TRBJ1-3; the match to TRBD1 covers 7 bases. The junction had 4 bases not matched to a gene; V was cut back by 6 bases and J by 2 bases. Germline assignment: CDR1 MNHNS and CDR2 SASEGT. There are 14 residues in the CDR3.

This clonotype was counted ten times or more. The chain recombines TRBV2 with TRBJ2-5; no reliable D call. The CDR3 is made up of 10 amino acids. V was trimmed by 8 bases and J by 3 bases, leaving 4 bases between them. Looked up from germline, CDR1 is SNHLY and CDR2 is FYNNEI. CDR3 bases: TGTGCCAGCTGGGAAGAGACCCAGTACTTC. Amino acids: CASWEETQYF.

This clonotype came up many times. CDR3 coding DNA: TGTGCCAGCAGTCCCTTTGGACGGAGGGTCTACGAGCAGTACTTC. Protein: CASSPFGRRVYEQYF. The chain carries TRBV28 and TRBJ2-7; a weak D match, TRBD2 (6 bases). Germline loops: CDR1 MDHEN, CDR2 SYDVKM. This CDR3 is built from 15 residues. Trimming stripped 5 bases from V and 3 bases from J, with 17 bases between. The full variable domain, its missing parts supplied by reference TRBV28 and TRBJ2-7, is DVKVTQSSRYLVKRTGEKVFLECVQDMDHENMFWYRQDPGLGLRLIYFSYDVKMKEKGDIPEGYSVSREKKERFSLILESASTNQTSMYLCASSPFGRRVYEQYFGPGTRLTVT.

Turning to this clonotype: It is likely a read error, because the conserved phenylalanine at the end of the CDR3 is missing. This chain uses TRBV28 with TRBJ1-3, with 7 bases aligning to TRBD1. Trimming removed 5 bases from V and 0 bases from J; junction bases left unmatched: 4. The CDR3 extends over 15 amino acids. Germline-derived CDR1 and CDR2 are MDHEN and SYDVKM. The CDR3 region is CASSPGTASGNTIYL. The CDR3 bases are TGTGCCAGCAGTCCCGGGACAGCCTCTGGAAACACCATATATCTT.

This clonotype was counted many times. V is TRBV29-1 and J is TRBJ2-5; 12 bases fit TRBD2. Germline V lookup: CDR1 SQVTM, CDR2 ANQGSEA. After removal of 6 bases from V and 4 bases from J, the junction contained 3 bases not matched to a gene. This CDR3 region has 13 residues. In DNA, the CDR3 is TGCAGCGTCGGACTAGCGGGACGAGAGACCCAGTACTTC. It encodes CSVGLAGRETQYF.

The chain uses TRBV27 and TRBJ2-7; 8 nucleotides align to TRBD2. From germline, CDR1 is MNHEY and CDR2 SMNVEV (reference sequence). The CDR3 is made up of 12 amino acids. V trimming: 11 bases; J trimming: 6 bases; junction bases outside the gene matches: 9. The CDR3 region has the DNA TGTGCCCCAATAGCTAGCGGGTCCGAGCAGTACTTC. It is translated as CAPIASGSEQYF.

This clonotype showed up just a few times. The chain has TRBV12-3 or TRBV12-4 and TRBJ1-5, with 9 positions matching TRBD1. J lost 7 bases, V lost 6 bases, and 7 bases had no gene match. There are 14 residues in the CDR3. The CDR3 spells CASSTGTGYQPQHF. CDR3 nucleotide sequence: TGTGCCAGCAGCACCGGGACAGGGTACCAGCCCCAGCATTTT.

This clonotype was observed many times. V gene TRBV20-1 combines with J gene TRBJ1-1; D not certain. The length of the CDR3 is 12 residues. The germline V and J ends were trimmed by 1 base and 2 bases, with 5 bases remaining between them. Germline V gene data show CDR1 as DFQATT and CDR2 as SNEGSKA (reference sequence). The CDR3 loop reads CSARGPNTEAFF. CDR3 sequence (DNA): TGCAGTGCTAGAGGCCCAAACACTGAAGCTTTCTTT.

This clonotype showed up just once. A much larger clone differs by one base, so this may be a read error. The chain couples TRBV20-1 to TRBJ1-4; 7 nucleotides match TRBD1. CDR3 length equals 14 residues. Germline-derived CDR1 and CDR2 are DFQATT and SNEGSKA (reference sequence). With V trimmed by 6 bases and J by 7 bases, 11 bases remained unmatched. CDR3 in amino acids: CSAPVDRVCEKLFF. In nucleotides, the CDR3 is TGCAGTGCCCCGGTCGACAGGGTGTGTGAAAAACTGTTTTTT.